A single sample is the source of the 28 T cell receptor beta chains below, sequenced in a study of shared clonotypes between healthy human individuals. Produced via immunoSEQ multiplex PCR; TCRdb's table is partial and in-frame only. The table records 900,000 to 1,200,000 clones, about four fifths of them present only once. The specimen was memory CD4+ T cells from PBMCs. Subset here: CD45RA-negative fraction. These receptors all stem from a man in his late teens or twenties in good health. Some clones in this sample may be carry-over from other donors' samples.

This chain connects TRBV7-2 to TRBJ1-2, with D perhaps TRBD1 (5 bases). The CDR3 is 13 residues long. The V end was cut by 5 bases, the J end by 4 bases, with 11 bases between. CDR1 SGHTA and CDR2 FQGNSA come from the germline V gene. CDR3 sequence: CASSPAGGYGYTF. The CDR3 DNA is TGTGCCAGCAGCCCAGCCGGGGGCTATGGCTACACCTTC.

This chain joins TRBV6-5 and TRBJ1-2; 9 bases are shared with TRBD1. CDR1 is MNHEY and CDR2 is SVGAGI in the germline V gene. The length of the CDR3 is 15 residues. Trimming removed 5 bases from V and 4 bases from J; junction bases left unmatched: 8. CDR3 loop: CASSAGDRASYGYTF. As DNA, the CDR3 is TGTGCCAGCAGTGCCGGGGACAGGGCTTCCTATGGCTACACCTTC.

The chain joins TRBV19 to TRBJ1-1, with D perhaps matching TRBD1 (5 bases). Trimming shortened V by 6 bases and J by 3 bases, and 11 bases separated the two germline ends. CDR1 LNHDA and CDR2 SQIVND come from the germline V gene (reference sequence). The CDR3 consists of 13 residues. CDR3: CASRSRGHTEAFF. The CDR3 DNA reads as TGTGCCAGTAGGTCAAGGGGTCACACTGAAGCTTTCTTT.

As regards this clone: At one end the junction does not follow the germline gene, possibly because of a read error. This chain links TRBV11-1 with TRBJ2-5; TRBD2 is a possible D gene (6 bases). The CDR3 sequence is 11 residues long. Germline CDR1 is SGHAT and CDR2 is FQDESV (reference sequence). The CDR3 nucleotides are TGTGCCAGCAGCTCCGGGACTCCCGTTCACTTC. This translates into CASSSGTPVHF.

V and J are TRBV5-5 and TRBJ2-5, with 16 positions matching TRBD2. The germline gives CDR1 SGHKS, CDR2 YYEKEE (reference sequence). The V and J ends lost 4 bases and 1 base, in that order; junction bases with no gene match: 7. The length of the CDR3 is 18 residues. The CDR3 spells CASSMGLAGGPVQETQYF. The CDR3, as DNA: TGTGCCAGCAGCATGGGACTAGCGGGAGGGCCGGTCCAAGAGACCCAGTACTTC.

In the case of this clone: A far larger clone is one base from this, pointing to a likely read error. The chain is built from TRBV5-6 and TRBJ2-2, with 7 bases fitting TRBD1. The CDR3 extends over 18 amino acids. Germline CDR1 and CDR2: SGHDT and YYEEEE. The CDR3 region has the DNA TGTGCCAGCAGCTTAACGAGGGACAGACCTTTGAACGCCGGGGAGCTGTTTTTT. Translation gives CASSLTRDRPLNAGELFF. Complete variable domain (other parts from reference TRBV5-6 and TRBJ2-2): DAGVTQSPTHLIKTRGQQVTLRCSPKSGHDTVSWYQQALGQGPQFIFQYYEEEERQRGNFPDRFSGHQFPNYSSELNVNALLLGDSALYLCASSLTRDRPLNAGELFFGEGSRLTVL.

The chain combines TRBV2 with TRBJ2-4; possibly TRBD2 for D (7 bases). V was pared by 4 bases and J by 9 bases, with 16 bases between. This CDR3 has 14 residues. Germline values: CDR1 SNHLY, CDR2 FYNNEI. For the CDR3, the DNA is TGTGCCAGCAGTGTCCGGGGGGCCTCCCGCATTCAGTACTTC. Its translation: CASSVRGASRIQYF.

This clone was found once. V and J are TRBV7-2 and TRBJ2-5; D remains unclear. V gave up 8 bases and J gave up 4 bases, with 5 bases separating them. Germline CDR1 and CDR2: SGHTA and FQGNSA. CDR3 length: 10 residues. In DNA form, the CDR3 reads TGTGCCAGCGAAGGAGAGACCCAGTACTTC. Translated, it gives CASEGETQYF.

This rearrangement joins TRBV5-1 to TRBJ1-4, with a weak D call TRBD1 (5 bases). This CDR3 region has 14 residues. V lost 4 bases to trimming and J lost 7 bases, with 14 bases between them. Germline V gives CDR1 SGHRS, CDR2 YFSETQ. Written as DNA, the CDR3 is TGCGCCAGCAGCCCGCAGGGCCACGGTGAAAAACTGTTTTTT. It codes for CASSPQGHGEKLFF.

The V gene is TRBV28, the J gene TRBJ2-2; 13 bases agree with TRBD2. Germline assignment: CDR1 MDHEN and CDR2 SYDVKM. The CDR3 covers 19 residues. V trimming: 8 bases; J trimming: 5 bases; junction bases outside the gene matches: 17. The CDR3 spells CASHQLAGGNRLLTGELFF. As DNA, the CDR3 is TGTGCCAGCCACCAACTAGCGGGAGGGAACCGATTGTTGACCGGGGAGCTGTTTTTT.

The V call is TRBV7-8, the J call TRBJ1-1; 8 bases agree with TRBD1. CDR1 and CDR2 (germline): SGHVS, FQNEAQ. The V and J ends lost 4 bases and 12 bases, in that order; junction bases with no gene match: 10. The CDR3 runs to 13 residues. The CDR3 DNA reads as TGTGCCAGCAGCTCCCAAACACAGGGGGAGACTTTCTTT. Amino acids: CASSSQTQGETFF.

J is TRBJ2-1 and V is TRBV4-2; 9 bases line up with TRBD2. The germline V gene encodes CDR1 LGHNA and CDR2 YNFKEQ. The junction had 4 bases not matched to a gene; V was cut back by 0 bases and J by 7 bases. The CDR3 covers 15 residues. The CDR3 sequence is CASSQESSGTNEQFF. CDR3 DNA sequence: TGTGCCAGCAGCCAAGAGTCTAGCGGGACAAATGAGCAGTTCTTC.

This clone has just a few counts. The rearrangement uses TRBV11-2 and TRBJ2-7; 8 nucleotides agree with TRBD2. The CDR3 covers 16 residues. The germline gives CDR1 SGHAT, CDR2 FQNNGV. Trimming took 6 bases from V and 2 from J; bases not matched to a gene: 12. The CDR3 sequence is CASRTPPSGPPYEQYF. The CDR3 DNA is TGTGCCAGCAGGACACCTCCTAGCGGGCCTCCCTACGAGCAGTACTTC.

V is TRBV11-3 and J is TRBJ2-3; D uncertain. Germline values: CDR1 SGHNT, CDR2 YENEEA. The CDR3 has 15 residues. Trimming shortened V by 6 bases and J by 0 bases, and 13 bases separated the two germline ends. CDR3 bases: TGTGCCAGCAGTTTCCGTGGGGTCAGCACAGATACGCAGTATTTT. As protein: CASSFRGVSTDTQYF.

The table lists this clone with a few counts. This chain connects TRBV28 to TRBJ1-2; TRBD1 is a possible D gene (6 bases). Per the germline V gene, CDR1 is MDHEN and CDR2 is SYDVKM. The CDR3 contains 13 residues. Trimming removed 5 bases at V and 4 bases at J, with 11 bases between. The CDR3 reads CASSRTGFYGYTF. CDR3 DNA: TGTGCCAGCAGTCGCACAGGGTTCTATGGCTACACCTTC.

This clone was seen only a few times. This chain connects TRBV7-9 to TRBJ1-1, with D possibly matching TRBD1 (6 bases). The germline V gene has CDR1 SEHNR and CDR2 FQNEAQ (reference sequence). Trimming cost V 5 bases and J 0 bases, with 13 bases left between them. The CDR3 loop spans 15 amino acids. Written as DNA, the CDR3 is TGTGCCAGCAGCCCCGGGACAACGATGAACACTGAAGCTTTCTTT. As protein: CASSPGTTMNTEAFF.

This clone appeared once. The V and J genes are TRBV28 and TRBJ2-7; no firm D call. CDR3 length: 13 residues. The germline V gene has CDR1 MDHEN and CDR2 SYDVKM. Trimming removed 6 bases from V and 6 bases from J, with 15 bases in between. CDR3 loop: CASSRRLVGEQYF. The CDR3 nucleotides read TGTGCCAGCAGCAGAAGGTTGGTCGGCGAGCAGTACTTC.

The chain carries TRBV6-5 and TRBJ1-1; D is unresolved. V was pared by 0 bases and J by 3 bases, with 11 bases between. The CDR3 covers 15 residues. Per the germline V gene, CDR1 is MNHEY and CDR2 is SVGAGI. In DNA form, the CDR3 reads TGTGCCAGCAGTTACTCTAGGACTATGGACACTGAAGCTTTCTTT. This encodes CASSYSRTMDTEAFF.

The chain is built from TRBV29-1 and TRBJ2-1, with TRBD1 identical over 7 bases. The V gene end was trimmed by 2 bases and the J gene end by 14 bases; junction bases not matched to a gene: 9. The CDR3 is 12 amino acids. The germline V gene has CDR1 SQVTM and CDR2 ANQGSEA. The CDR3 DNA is TGCAGCGTTGAATCTCTCGGACAGGAGAAGTTCTTC. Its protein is CSVESLGQEKFF.

The CDR3 loop is CASSSDQGQLTGGYTF. The CDR3 DNA reads TGTGCCAGCTCGTCCGACCAGGGACAACTCACAGGGGGCTACACCTTC. The gene calls are TRBV18 and TRBJ1-2, with D maybe TRBD1 (6 bases). V lost 6 bases and J lost 8, with 25 bases in between. CDR3 length: 16 residues. The germline gives CDR1 KGHSH, CDR2 LQKENI.

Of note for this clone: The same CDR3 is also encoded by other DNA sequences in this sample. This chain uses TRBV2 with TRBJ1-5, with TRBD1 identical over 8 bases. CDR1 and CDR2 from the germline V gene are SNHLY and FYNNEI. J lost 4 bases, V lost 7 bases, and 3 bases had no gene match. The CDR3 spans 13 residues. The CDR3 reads CASKGQANQPQHF. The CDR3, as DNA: TGTGCCAGCAAGGGACAGGCAAATCAGCCCCAGCATTTT.

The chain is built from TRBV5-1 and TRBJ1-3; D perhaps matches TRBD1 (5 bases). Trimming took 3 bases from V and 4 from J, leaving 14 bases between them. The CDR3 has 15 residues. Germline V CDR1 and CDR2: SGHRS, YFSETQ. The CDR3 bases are TGCGCCAGCAGCTCTGATGGAAGGGACGGAAACACCATATATTTT. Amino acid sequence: CASSSDGRDGNTIYF.

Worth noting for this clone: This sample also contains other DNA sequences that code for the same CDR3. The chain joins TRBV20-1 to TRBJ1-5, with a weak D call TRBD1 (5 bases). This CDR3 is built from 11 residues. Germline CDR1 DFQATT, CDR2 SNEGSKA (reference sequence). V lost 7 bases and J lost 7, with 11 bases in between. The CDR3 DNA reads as TGCAGTGTGGGGGGGAACCAGCCCCAGCATTTT. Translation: CSVGGNQPQHF.

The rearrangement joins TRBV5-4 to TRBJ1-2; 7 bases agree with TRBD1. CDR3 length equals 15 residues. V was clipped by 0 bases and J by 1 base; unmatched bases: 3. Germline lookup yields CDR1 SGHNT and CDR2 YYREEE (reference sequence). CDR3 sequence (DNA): TGTGCCAGCAGCTTGGAAAACAGGGGTAACTATGGCTACACCTTC. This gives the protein CASSLENRGNYGYTF.

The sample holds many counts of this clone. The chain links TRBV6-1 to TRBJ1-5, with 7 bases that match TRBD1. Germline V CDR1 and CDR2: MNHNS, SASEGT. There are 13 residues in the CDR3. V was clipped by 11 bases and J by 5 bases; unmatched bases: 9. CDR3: CAGPGQSYQPQHF. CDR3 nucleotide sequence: TGTGCCGGCCCGGGACAGAGCTATCAGCCCCAGCATTTT.

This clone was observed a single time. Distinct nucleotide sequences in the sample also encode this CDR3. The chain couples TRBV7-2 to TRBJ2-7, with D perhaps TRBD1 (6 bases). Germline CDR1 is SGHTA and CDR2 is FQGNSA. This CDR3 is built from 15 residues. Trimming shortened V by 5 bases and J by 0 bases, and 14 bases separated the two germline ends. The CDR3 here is CASSPRQATSYEQYF. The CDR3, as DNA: TGTGCCAGCAGCCCCCGACAGGCCACCTCCTACGAGCAGTACTTC.

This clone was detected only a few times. The CDR3 DNA reads as TGTGCCAGTAGTATATCCAGGGGTAGTTCTGGGGCCAACGTCCTGACTTTC. Its protein is CASSISRGSSGANVLTF. The chain links TRBV19 to TRBJ2-6; D may be TRBD1 (6 bases). Trimming shortened V by 2 bases and J by 1 base, and 12 bases separated the two germline ends. CDR3 length equals 17 residues. Looked up from germline, CDR1 is LNHDA and CDR2 is SQIVND (reference sequence).

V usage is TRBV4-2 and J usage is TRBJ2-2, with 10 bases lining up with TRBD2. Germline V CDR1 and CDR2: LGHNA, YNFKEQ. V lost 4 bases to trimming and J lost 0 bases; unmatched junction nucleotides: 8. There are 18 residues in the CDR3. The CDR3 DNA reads TGTGCCAGCAGCCGGGCCGAACTAGCGGGGTCGAACACCGGGGAGCTGTTTTTT. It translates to CASSRAELAGSNTGELFF.